Listed below are T cell receptor beta chains from one sample, sequenced in a study of cytomegalovirus exposure and HLA in healthy donors. The assay was immunoSEQ multiplex PCR, and TCRdb's table has in-frame clones only and misses some. The sample includes about 160,000 clones, around 88% of them seen just once. Material for sequencing was PBMCs. All receptors derive from a woman in her late teens or twenties in good health and CMV-seronegative. Both conserved end residues are part of each CDR3. Each record gives: CDR3 protein, CDR3 DNA, clone size, V gene, J gene, D gene. D genes are given only for firm matches. Size is omitted from some rows. Given values are once, few, many or a class for expanded clones.

CASSLLVPSTDTQYF	TGCGCCAGCAGCTTACTTGTCCCTAGCACAGATACGCAGTATTTT	NA	TRBV5-1	TRBJ2-3	NA
CASSTTGRDYGYTF	TGTGCCAGCTCCACGACAGGGCGGGACTATGGCTACACCTTC	NA	TRBV18	TRBJ1-2	TRBD1
CAWSPQAGITDTQYF	TGTGCCTGGAGTCCCCAAGCGGGAATCACAGATACGCAGTATTTT	NA	TRBV30	TRBJ2-3	TRBD2
CASSGGTGDEKLFF	TGCGCCAGCAGCGGCGGGACAGGGGATGAAAAACTGTTTTTT	few	TRBV5-1	TRBJ1-4	TRBD1
CASSFTGDEQYF	TGTGCCAGTAGCTTCACAGGGGACGAGCAGTACTTC	NA	TRBV19	TRBJ2-7	TRBD1
CASSRLAERYNEQFF	TGTGCCAGCAGTAGACTAGCGGAGCGTTACAATGAGCAGTTCTTC	NA	TRBV27	TRBJ2-1	TRBD2
CASSFRQGLSYEQYF	TGTGCCAGCAGTTTCCGACAGGGGCTCTCCTACGAGCAGTACTTC	NA	TRBV27	TRBJ2-7	TRBD1
CASSLSTRGANQPQHF	TGTGCCAGTAGTCTAAGTACTCGGGGGGCCAATCAGCCCCAGCATTTT	NA	TRBV19	TRBJ1-5	NA
CASSQVTGRDTEAFF	TGCGCCAGCAGCCAAGTGACAGGGCGGGACACTGAAGCTTTCTTT	NA	TRBV4-1	TRBJ1-1	TRBD1
CASATGTGGTDEQFF	TGTGCCAGCGCAACCGGGACAGGGGGCACCGATGAGCAGTTCTTC	NA	TRBV6-6	TRBJ2-1	TRBD1
CASTSPGRTDTQYF	TGTGCCAGCACCTCCCCGGGTCGCACAGATACGCAGTATTTT	NA	TRBV6-6	TRBJ2-3	NA
CSVQQTGPGTEAFF	TGCAGCGTACAGCAGACAGGGCCAGGGACTGAAGCTTTCTTT	NA	TRBV29-1	TRBJ1-1	TRBD1
CASGNRALHF	TGTGCCAGCGGCAATCGGGCCCTCCACTTT	few	TRBV28	TRBJ1-6	NA
CASSLGERETQYF	TGTGCCAGCAGCTTGGGGGAGCGTGAGACCCAGTACTTC	once	TRBV5-4	TRBJ2-5	NA
CASRPTGTPLGEQFF	TGTGCCAGCAGACCTACCGGGACTCCCTTGGGGGAGCAGTTCTTC	NA	TRBV9	TRBJ2-1	NA